What follows describes a single T cell receptor (beta chain). The record originates from a study of blood T cell repertoires in COVID-19. On the study more broadly: Donors in the United States, Italy and Spain gave samples during acute or convalescent COVID-19. T cells, B-cell-depleted T cells, or PBMCs supplied cDNA or gDNA.

Repertoires were generated with immunoSEQ multiplex PCR, while TCRdb's copy carries only in-frame clones and drops some. Among around 60,000 clones listed, over 70% were seen once. The source material was peripheral blood. The clonotype comes from a human donor in a cohort sampled during active COVID-19.

The CDR3, as DNA: TGCGCCAGCAGCCAAGATCATGCAGATGGCTACACCTTC. As protein: CASSQDHADGYTF. This chain joins TRBV4-3 and TRBJ1-2, with D hard to call. CDR1 LGHNA and CDR2 YSLEER come from the germline V gene. The CDR3 extends over 13 amino acids. V lost 0 bases and J lost 6, with 8 bases in between.